A selection of T cell receptor beta chains follows, all from one sample in a study of blood T cell repertoires in COVID-19. Here immunoSEQ multiplex PCR was the method, and the copy in TCRdb shows in-frame clones only, minus some. The sample consists of roughly 250,000 clones, about 85% of them appearing once. Input material: PBMCs or T cells enriched from blood (not recorded which). The receptors stem from a woman aged 25 to 45 with acute COVID-19. Both conserved end residues are part of each CDR3. Fields, in order: J gene, V gene, clone size, D gene, CDR3 protein, CDR3 DNA. A D gene is named only where the DNA matches it firmly. Part of the rows lack a size; the others show once, few, many or a class for expanded clones.

j_gene: TRBJ2-7
v_gene: TRBV28
abundance: many
d_gene: TRBD1
CDR3aa: CASSPGQGPYEQYF
CDR3nt: TGTGCCAGCAGTCCCGGACAGGGTCCCTACGAGCAGTACTTC

j_gene: TRBJ1-2
v_gene: TRBV4-1
abundance: -
d_gene: -
CDR3aa: CASSQDPQGGYGYTF
CDR3nt: TGCGCCAGCAGCCAAGACCCACAGGGCGGCTATGGCTACACCTTC

j_gene: TRBJ2-7
v_gene: TRBV6-5
abundance: few
d_gene: -
CDR3aa: CASGSANSYEQYF
CDR3nt: TGTGCCAGCGGGAGTGCCAACAGCTACGAGCAGTACTTC

j_gene: TRBJ1-4
v_gene: TRBV4-1
abundance: -
d_gene: TRBD1
CDR3aa: CASSQGRGTGPEKLFF
CDR3nt: TGCGCCAGCAGCCAAGGCAGAGGGACAGGGCCTGAAAAACTGTTTTTT

j_gene: TRBJ2-5
v_gene: TRBV7-8
abundance: -
d_gene: TRBD2
CDR3aa: CASSFWTSGSFGETQYF
CDR3nt: TGTGCCAGCAGCTTCTGGACTAGCGGGAGTTTTGGAGAGACCCAGTACTTC

j_gene: TRBJ2-7
v_gene: TRBV27
abundance: -
d_gene: TRBD1
CDR3aa: CASSLWRTGAYF
CDR3nt: TGTGCCAGCAGTTTGTGGCGGACAGGGGCGTACTTC

j_gene: TRBJ2-7
v_gene: TRBV12-3/TRBV12-4
abundance: -
d_gene: -
CDR3aa: CASSFGAGDEQYF
CDR3nt: TGTGCCAGCAGTTTTGGGGCAGGGGACGAGCAGTACTTC

j_gene: TRBJ1-3
v_gene: TRBV9
abundance: -
d_gene: -
CDR3aa: CASSFPQGISGNTIYF
CDR3nt: TGTGCCAGCAGCTTCCCGCAGGGCATCTCTGGAAACACCATATATTTT

j_gene: TRBJ1-2
v_gene: TRBV11-1
abundance: once
d_gene: -
CDR3aa: CASSLGQGRNYGYTF
CDR3nt: TGTGCCAGCAGCTTAGGCCAGGGAAGGAACTATGGCTACACCTTC

j_gene: TRBJ1-2
v_gene: TRBV12-3/TRBV12-4
abundance: -
d_gene: TRBD1
CDR3aa: CASSPGQGIYTF
CDR3nt: TGTGCCAGCAGTCCGGGACAGGGAATCTACACCTTC

j_gene: TRBJ2-7
v_gene: TRBV27
abundance: -
d_gene: -
CDR3aa: CASRPGHHSYEQYF
CDR3nt: TGTGCCAGCAGACCGGGTCACCACTCCTACGAGCAGTACTTC

j_gene: TRBJ2-7
v_gene: TRBV2
abundance: -
d_gene: TRBD2
CDR3aa: CASSVTSGTYEQYF
CDR3nt: TGTGCCAGCAGTGTAACTAGCGGAACCTACGAGCAGTACTTC

j_gene: TRBJ2-1
v_gene: TRBV24-1
abundance: -
d_gene: TRBD1
CDR3aa: CATSEDGTGNNEQFF
CDR3nt: TGTGCCACCAGTGAAGATGGGACAGGGAACAATGAGCAGTTCTTC

j_gene: TRBJ2-5
v_gene: TRBV28
abundance: once
d_gene: -
CDR3aa: CASSREQETQYF
CDR3nt: TGTGCCAGCAGCCGGGAACAAGAGACCCAGTACTTC

j_gene: TRBJ2-1
v_gene: TRBV9
abundance: -
d_gene: -
CDR3aa: CASSVAGVAYNEQFF
CDR3nt: TGTGCCAGCAGCGTAGCGGGGGTTGCCTACAATGAGCAGTTCTTC

j_gene: TRBJ2-7
v_gene: TRBV7-6
abundance: -
d_gene: -
CDR3aa: CASSPRTALGYEQYF
CDR3nt: TGTGCCAGCAGCCCACGGACTGCCCTTGGGTACGAGCAGTACTTC

j_gene: TRBJ1-6
v_gene: TRBV19
abundance: -
d_gene: TRBD1
CDR3aa: CASSSLRDSFYNSPLHF
CDR3nt: TGTGCCAGTAGTTCACTCCGGGACAGCTTCTATAATTCACCCCTCCACTTT

j_gene: TRBJ2-7
v_gene: TRBV6-2/TRBV6-3
abundance: -
d_gene: TRBD2
CDR3aa: CASSYSLAGTYEQYF
CDR3nt: TGTGCCAGCAGTTACTCACTAGCGGGGACCTACGAGCAGTACTTC

j_gene: TRBJ2-1
v_gene: TRBV27
abundance: -
d_gene: -
CDR3aa: CASAPSGIGGEQFF
CDR3nt: TGTGCCAGCGCCCCGTCGGGGATAGGGGGTGAGCAGTTCTTC

j_gene: TRBJ1-2
v_gene: TRBV28
abundance: few
d_gene: -
CDR3aa: CASSLYVNYGYTF
CDR3nt: TGTGCCAGCAGTTTGTATGTGAACTATGGCTACACCTTC

j_gene: TRBJ2-3
v_gene: TRBV2
abundance: -
d_gene: TRBD2
CDR3aa: CASSKERGGGDTQYF
CDR3nt: TGTGCCAGCAGCAAAGAGCGGGGGGGTGGAGATACGCAGTATTTT

j_gene: TRBJ2-7
v_gene: TRBV9
abundance: -
d_gene: -
CDR3aa: CASSAHSGTYEQYF
CDR3nt: TGTGCCAGCAGCGCTCACTCTGGTACCTACGAGCAGTACTTC

j_gene: TRBJ2-1
v_gene: TRBV18
abundance: -
d_gene: TRBD1
CDR3aa: CASSSLGQTTVMNEQFF
CDR3nt: TGTGCCAGCTCGTCCTTGGGACAGACGACGGTTATGAATGAGCAGTTCTTC

j_gene: TRBJ1-2
v_gene: TRBV10-1
abundance: -
d_gene: TRBD1
CDR3aa: CASSEGADYGYTF
CDR3nt: TGCGCCAGCAGCGAGGGGGCTGACTATGGCTACACCTTC

j_gene: TRBJ2-2
v_gene: TRBV2
abundance: -
d_gene: -
CDR3aa: CASSPNRGGELFF
CDR3nt: TGTGCCAGCAGTCCCAATCGGGGGGGGGAGCTGTTTTTT

j_gene: TRBJ2-7
v_gene: TRBV27
abundance: few
d_gene: TRBD2
CDR3aa: CASSFSGPFSSYEQYF
CDR3nt: TGTGCCAGCAGTTTTAGCGGGCCCTTTAGCTCCTACGAGCAGTACTTC

j_gene: TRBJ1-2
v_gene: TRBV4-3
abundance: -
d_gene: TRBD1
CDR3aa: CASGDGTDNYGYTF
CDR3nt: TGCGCCAGTGGGGACGGGACAGATAACTATGGCTACACCTTC

j_gene: TRBJ2-7
v_gene: TRBV5-1
abundance: -
d_gene: TRBD2
CDR3aa: CASSLEVAGGLGAEQYF
CDR3nt: TGCGCCAGCAGCTTGGAGGTTGCGGGAGGGCTGGGGGCCGAGCAGTACTTC

j_gene: TRBJ1-2
v_gene: TRBV20-1
abundance: -
d_gene: -
CDR3aa: CSAPGRHNYTF
CDR3nt: TGCAGTGCGCCGGGTCGCCATAACTACACCTTC

j_gene: TRBJ2-2
v_gene: TRBV3-1/TRBV3-2
abundance: once
d_gene: -
CDR3aa: CARQVSRQPNRANTGELFF
CDR3nt: TGTGCCAGGCAGGTGTCCCGACAGCCCAATCGGGCGAACACCGGGGAGCTGTTTTTT

j_gene: TRBJ2-5
v_gene: TRBV5-1
abundance: -
d_gene: TRBD1
CDR3aa: CASSRDRGFQETQYF
CDR3nt: TGCGCCAGCAGCCGGGACAGGGGTTTCCAAGAGACCCAGTACTTC

j_gene: TRBJ1-1
v_gene: TRBV5-1
abundance: -
d_gene: -
CDR3aa: CASSLDRAGRAFF
CDR3nt: TGCGCCAGCAGCTTGGACAGGGCGGGTCGAGCTTTCTTT

j_gene: TRBJ2-1
v_gene: TRBV11-3
abundance: -
d_gene: TRBD2
CDR3aa: CASSLGQAGVSDEQFF
CDR3nt: TGTGCCAGCAGCTTAGGACAAGCGGGAGTATCGGATGAGCAGTTCTTC

j_gene: TRBJ1-4
v_gene: TRBV7-9
abundance: -
d_gene: -
CDR3aa: CASSLTGTPNEKLFF
CDR3nt: TGTGCCAGCAGCCTCACCGGGACACCAAATGAAAAACTGTTTTTT

j_gene: TRBJ1-5
v_gene: TRBV2
abundance: once
d_gene: -
CDR3aa: CASSASSNQPQHF
CDR3nt: TGTGCCAGCAGTGCTAGTAGCAATCAGCCCCAGCATTTT

j_gene: TRBJ2-7
v_gene: TRBV12-5
abundance: -
d_gene: TRBD2
CDR3aa: CASGPGTSGIFVLEQYF
CDR3nt: TGTGCTAGTGGTCCCGGGACTAGCGGGATCTTTGTTCTCGAGCAGTACTTC

j_gene: TRBJ2-1
v_gene: TRBV2
abundance: -
d_gene: TRBD2
CDR3aa: CASRGLAGGPDEQFF
CDR3nt: TGTGCCAGCAGGGGACTAGCGGGAGGGCCGGATGAGCAGTTCTTC

j_gene: TRBJ2-2
v_gene: TRBV6-2/TRBV6-3
abundance: -
d_gene: -
CDR3aa: CASSLGSGNTGELFF
CDR3nt: TGTGCCAGCAGCCTTGGATCGGGGAACACCGGGGAGCTGTTTTTT

j_gene: TRBJ2-5
v_gene: TRBV7-2
abundance: -
d_gene: TRBD2
CDR3aa: CASSLDPAGALQETQYF
CDR3nt: TGTGCCAGCAGCTTAGATCCAGCGGGGGCCCTCCAAGAGACCCAGTACTTC

j_gene: TRBJ2-1
v_gene: TRBV10-3
abundance: -
d_gene: TRBD2
CDR3aa: CAISESPSGNEQFF
CDR3nt: TGTGCCATCAGTGAGTCCCCTAGCGGGAATGAGCAGTTCTTC

j_gene: TRBJ2-5
v_gene: TRBV6-1
abundance: -
d_gene: TRBD1
CDR3aa: CASSELGQGATQYF
CDR3nt: TGTGCCAGCAGTGAACTAGGACAGGGTGCGACCCAGTACTTC

j_gene: TRBJ2-5
v_gene: TRBV5-1
abundance: -
d_gene: TRBD2
CDR3aa: CASSTGLAGGYQETQYF
CDR3nt: TGCGCCAGCAGCACGGGACTAGCGGGAGGGTACCAAGAGACCCAGTACTTC

j_gene: TRBJ1-2
v_gene: TRBV25-1
abundance: -
d_gene: -
CDR3aa: CASSTNGHGYTF
CDR3nt: TGTGCCAGCAGTACTAACGGCCATGGCTACACCTTC

j_gene: TRBJ2-7
v_gene: TRBV3-1/TRBV3-2
abundance: -
d_gene: -
CDR3aa: CASSQEGRDWYEQYF
CDR3nt: TGTGCCAGCAGCCAAGAGGGCAGGGACTGGTACGAGCAGTACTTC

j_gene: TRBJ1-1
v_gene: TRBV12-3/TRBV12-4
abundance: -
d_gene: -
CDR3aa: CASSGQNTEAFF
CDR3nt: TGTGCCAGCAGCGGACAGAACACTGAAGCTTTCTTT

j_gene: TRBJ1-2
v_gene: TRBV6-1
abundance: once
d_gene: -
CDR3aa: CASSEASSAAFYGYTF
CDR3nt: TGTGCCAGCAGTGAAGCGTCGAGCGCAGCGTTCTATGGCTACACCTTC